A selection of T cell receptor beta chains follows, all from one sample in a study of blood T cell repertoires in COVID-19. Clones were read by immunoSEQ multiplex PCR, and TCRdb kept only the in-frame ones, dropping some. The sample includes 130,000 to 150,000 clones, around 80% of them seen just once. Sequencing was carried out using peripheral blood. These receptor sequences come from a human donor in a cohort sampled during active COVID-19. The CDR3 runs from the conserved cysteine through the conserved F or W.

V	CDR3
TRBV18	CASSPDWGAFF
TRBV19	CASRTGRTEAFF
TRBV11-3	CASSLGSRGNEQFF
TRBV13	CASSSFSDRGTRGYTF
TRBV4-1	CASSLRTGETWFDNEQFF
TRBV19	CASSTTGAGHGYTF
TRBV28	CASSLRFGGLYGYTF
TRBV5-4	CASSVGQGDYGYTF
TRBV9	CASSVLAGSNTEAFF
TRBV6-5	CASTTGGASDTQYF
TRBV5-1	CASSLGTDLNQPQHF
TRBV6-5	CASIQQGGNQPQHF
TRBV5-4	CASSYGLAGQETQYF
TRBV2	CASSEALTGYMNTEAFF
TRBV24-1	CATSGNWGNQPQHF
TRBV6-2/TRBV6-3	CASSYRSSSNQPQHF
TRBV7-9	CASSSGQGKMNTEAFF
TRBV19	CASSGHLSPLHF
TRBV6-5	CASAARRGTGELFF
TRBV11-3	CASSFTGTGGPTNGYTF
TRBV6-5	CASSYGGSGKLFF
TRBV27	CASSLFADRGAPQPQHF
TRBV6-2/TRBV6-3	CASSYSKRLAGRAYNEQFF
TRBV5-8	CASSQTGGAFF
TRBV18	CASSPPGQGGSPLHF
TRBV18	CASLWTGMNTEAFF
TRBV24-1	CATSDSRTDYGYTF
TRBV9	CASSGPPGGEGDTEAFF
TRBV2	CASGGGELFDYTF
TRBV4-1	CASSPYWLAGGTDTQYF
TRBV27	CASSDLGTGIGEKLFF
TRBV19	CASGDWGAKGTGELFF
TRBV7-9	CASSPTGVYGYTF
TRBV9	CASSVAEVWGNTIYF
TRBV4-1	CASSQGTVSGNTIYF
TRBV6-5	CASTDTPGRGAPLHF
TRBV5-1	CASSLVRGNSPLHF
TRBV27	CASSFSGGHEQFF
TRBV24-1	CATSDRTGLGEQYF
TRBV6-5	CASSSQGTGELFF